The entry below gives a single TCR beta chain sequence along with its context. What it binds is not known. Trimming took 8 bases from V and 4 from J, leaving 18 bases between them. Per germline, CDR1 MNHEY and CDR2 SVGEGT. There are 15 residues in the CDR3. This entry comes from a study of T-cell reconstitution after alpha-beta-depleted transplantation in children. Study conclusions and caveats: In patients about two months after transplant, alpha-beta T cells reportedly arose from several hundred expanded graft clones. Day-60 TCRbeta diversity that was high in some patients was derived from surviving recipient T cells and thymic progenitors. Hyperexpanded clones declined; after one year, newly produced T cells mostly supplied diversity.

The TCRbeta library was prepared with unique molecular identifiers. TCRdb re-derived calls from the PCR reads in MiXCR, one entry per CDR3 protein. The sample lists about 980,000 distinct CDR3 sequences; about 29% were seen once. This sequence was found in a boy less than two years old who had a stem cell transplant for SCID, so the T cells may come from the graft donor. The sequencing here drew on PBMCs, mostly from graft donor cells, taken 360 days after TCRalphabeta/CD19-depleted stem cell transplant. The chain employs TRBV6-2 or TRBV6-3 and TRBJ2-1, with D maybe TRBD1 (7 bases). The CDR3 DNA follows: TGTGCCAGCGGGGGGACAGTGACCGCGTACAATGAGCAGTTCTTC. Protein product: CASGGTVTAYNEQFF.